This T cell receptor beta chain stems from a study of regulatory T cells in long-lasting Graves disease. V shed 4 bases and J shed 7 bases, with 23 bases lying between them. CDR1 is SEHNR, CDR2 FQNEAQ, per germline (reference sequence). The CDR3 is 17 residues long. Libraries of TCR beta came from iRepertoire HTBI primers plus Arm-PCR of CDR3 regions. TCRdb analysed the multiplex PCR reads with MiXCR anew, one entry per CDR3 protein. The sample yields more than 300,000 distinct CDR3 sequences, approximately 12% seen once. Time point in this sample: newly diagnosed GD, antithyroid drugs for less than 3 months. Making the TCR library involved RNA that had been extracted from PBMCs. This same sample was also taken into another study, of T cells in Graves' hyperthyroidism and ophthalmopathy.

Sample: peripheral blood mononuclear cells (PBMCs), taken at new diagnosis, from a patient treated with antithyroid drugs. This clonotype originated in a woman aged 18 to 35 with Graves disease. This chain links TRBV7-9 with TRBJ2-1; perhaps TRBD2 as D (6 bases). CDR3 nucleotide sequence: TGTGCCAGCAGCTCAAACTCAATAGGGACTTACCCTAATGAGCAGTTCTTC. This gives the protein CASSSNSIGTYPNEQFF.